The 29 T cell receptor beta chains in this list originate from one sample, sequenced in a study of cytomegalovirus exposure and HLA in healthy donors (dated by TCRdb to between 2016 and 2019). Library creation used the immunoSEQ multiplex PCR assay. For the multiplex PCR, a mixture combining 60 forward primers for TCR Vbeta segments and 13 reverse primers for TCR Jbeta segments was used. TCRdb took this table from immuneACCESS and kept in-frame rearrangements with V and J called. Such tables lack part of the clones; where checked against another copy, unresolved V genes explain under half of the gap, and the rest is unexplained. For this sample there are tens of thousands of clones; roughly 70% appear just once. In total, the top ten clones hold about a tenth of the sample. The source material was PBMCs. These receptors were collected from a woman under 40 in good health and CMV-seronegative.

The rearrangement joins TRBV5-1 to TRBJ2-7, with a tentative D call TRBD2 (5 bases). CDR3 size: 14 residues. Germline V gives CDR1 SGHRS, CDR2 YFSETQ. Trimming removed 0 bases from V and 2 bases from J, with 9 bases in between. DNA for the CDR3: TGCGCCAGCAGCTTGGCCGGACTCCCCTACGAGCAGTACTTC. Protein sequence: CASSLAGLPYEQYF.

In this sample, this clone turned up once. The V call is TRBV5-1, the J call TRBJ2-1, with 7 bases matching TRBD1. The V and J ends lost 4 bases and 8 bases, in that order; junction bases with no gene match: 18. CDR1 and CDR2 (germline): SGHRS, YFSETQ. This CDR3 spans 17 amino acids. The chain's CDR3 is CASSRSPTGQFWDEQFF. As DNA, the CDR3 is TGCGCCAGCAGCCGATCCCCGACGGGACAGTTTTGGGATGAGCAGTTCTTC.

This clone was detected ten times or more. The rearrangement links TRBV6-4 to TRBJ2-1, with TRBD2 matching over 12 bases. The germline V gene encodes CDR1 MRHNA and CDR2 SNTAGT. The CDR3 totals 15 residues. V gave up 4 bases and J gave up 7 bases; unmatched junction bases: 5. CDR3 nucleotides: TGTGCCAGCAGTGTCGTACTAGCGGGGGGAAATGAGCAGTTCTTC. It translates to CASSVVLAGGNEQFF.

J is TRBJ1-5 and V is TRBV10-1; D not certain. Germline V lookup: CDR1 WNHNN, CDR2 SYGVQD (reference sequence). The V gene lost 3 bases and the J gene lost 4 bases, with 7 bases spanning the gap. This CDR3 contains 13 residues. CDR3: CASSDTDNQPQHF. In DNA, the CDR3 is TGCGCCAGCAGTGATACAGATAATCAGCCCCAGCATTTT.

This clone has more than one count but fewer than ten. This chain links TRBV30 with TRBJ2-5; tentative D call: TRBD1 (5 bases). CDR3 length: 13 amino acids. Trimming took off 3 bases at V and 11 bases at J, with 19 bases between the two ends. Per germline, CDR1 GTSNPN and CDR2 SVGIG (reference sequence). CDR3 nucleotide sequence: TGTGCCTGGAGCGGTGGCCTTAGGGGTGAGCAGTACTTC. It translates to CAWSGGLRGEQYF.

In this sample, this clone turned up once. The chain joins TRBV18 to TRBJ1-4; D perhaps matches TRBD1 (5 bases). Trimming shortened V by 0 bases and J by 8 bases, and 16 bases separated the two germline ends. Germline assignment: CDR1 KGHSH and CDR2 LQKENI. The CDR3 has 16 residues. CDR3 nucleotides: TGTGCCAGCTCACCACCGACTTTGCAGGGTGGGGAAAAACTGTTTTTT. Amino acid sequence: CASSPPTLQGGEKLFF.

V and J are TRBV29-1 and TRBJ2-3, with 11 bases that match TRBD2. This CDR3 has 15 amino acids. The V segment lost 1 base and the J segment 5 bases; nucleotides outside the gene matches: 5. Germline-derived CDR1 and CDR2 are SQVTM and ANQGSEA. The DNA for the CDR3 is TGCAGCGTTGAAGTAGCGGGGGGGCGCTTAGATACGCAGTATTTT. Amino acids: CSVEVAGGRLDTQYF.

There are a few counts of this clone. V and J are TRBV14 and TRBJ2-1; 12 nucleotides line up with TRBD2. The germline V gene encodes CDR1 SGHDN and CDR2 FVKESK. The length of the CDR3 is 15 residues. The ends lost 5 bases at V and 4 bases at J; junction bases unmatched: 3. The CDR3 reads CASSTTSGGYNEQFF. The CDR3 DNA is TGTGCCAGCAGCACTACTAGCGGGGGGTACAATGAGCAGTTCTTC.

J is TRBJ2-3 and V is TRBV4-3; no clear D. Germline V CDR1 and CDR2: LGHNA, YSLEER. With 4 bases removed from V and 2 bases from J, the gap between germline ends came to 10 bases. The CDR3 runs to 14 residues. CDR3 nucleotide sequence: TGCGCCAGCAGCCGAGGTGGATCCACAGATACGCAGTATTTT. As protein: CASSRGGSTDTQYF.

This chain connects TRBV9 to TRBJ1-1, with a possible D match to TRBD1 (5 bases). Germline values: CDR1 SGDLS, CDR2 YYNGEE. CDR3 length: 15 residues. With 4 bases removed from V and 1 base from J, the gap between germline ends came to 14 bases. In DNA, the CDR3 is TGTGCCAGCAGCTCAATGGGAGGACAGAACACTGAAGCTTTCTTT. Translating gives CASSSMGGQNTEAFF.

V gene TRBV10-3 combines with J gene TRBJ1-2; 8 bases match TRBD1. The CDR3 runs to 12 residues. J gave up 7 bases and V 6 bases, and 4 bases lay outside the gene matches. Germline V gene data show CDR1 as ENHRY and CDR2 as SYGVKD. The CDR3 nucleotides are TGTGCCATCAGGGATACAGGGGGTGGCTACACCTTC. It is translated as CAIRDTGGGYTF.

The chain couples TRBV7-9 to TRBJ1-6, with 10 positions matching TRBD1. Losses at the gene ends were 0 bases for V and 3 bases for J; bases not matched to a gene: 5. The CDR3 consists of 18 residues. The germline CDR1 and CDR2 sequences are SEHNR and FQNEAQ (reference sequence). CDR3 sequence: CASSLATGGNSYNSPLHF. DNA of the CDR3: TGTGCCAGCAGCTTAGCGACAGGGGGCAACAGCTATAATTCACCCCTCCACTTT. Full variable domain (outside the CDR3, taken from reference TRBV7-9 and TRBJ1-6): DTGVSQNPRHKITKRGQNVTFRCDPISEHNRLYWYRQTLGQGPEFLTYFQNEAQLEKSRLLSDRFSAERPKGSFSTLEIQRTEQGDSAMYLCASSLATGGNSYNSPLHFGNGTRLTVT.

The genes are TRBV29-1 and TRBJ2-1; TRBD1 agrees at 10 bases. J gave up 8 bases and V 6 bases, and 7 bases lay outside the gene matches. The CDR3 covers 13 residues. CDR1 is SQVTM and CDR2 is ANQGSEA in the germline V gene. In DNA, the CDR3 is TGCAGCGTCGACGGGGACAGGGGATATGAGCAGTTCTTC. Residues: CSVDGDRGYEQFF.

V and J are TRBV5-1 and TRBJ2-1, with 12 positions matching TRBD2. The V and J ends lost 4 bases and 5 bases, in that order; junction bases with no gene match: 7. There are 16 residues in the CDR3. Germline assignment: CDR1 SGHRS and CDR2 YFSETQ. The CDR3 DNA sequence: TGCGCCAGCAGCGCGCTAGCGGGGGGGCCTGACAATGAGCAGTTCTTC. Its translation is CASSALAGGPDNEQFF.

This sequence joins TRBV5-1 and TRBJ1-6; D unclear. The CDR3 covers 17 residues. The germline gives CDR1 SGHRS, CDR2 YFSETQ. V lost 0 bases to trimming and J lost 0 bases, with 10 bases between them. The CDR3 sequence is CASSLEGGGSYNSPLHF. CDR3 nucleotides: TGCGCCAGCAGCTTGGAAGGAGGAGGCTCCTATAATTCACCCCTCCACTTT.

The chain joins TRBV5-1 to TRBJ2-5; 9 nucleotides match TRBD2. Germline CDR1 is SGHRS and CDR2 is YFSETQ. This CDR3 is 13 amino acids long. With 8 bases clipped from V and 2 bases from J, the junction kept 4 bases outside the gene matches. The DNA of the CDR3 is TGCGCCAGTGCTAGCGGGGAGCAAGAGACCCAGTACTTC. This gives the protein CASASGEQETQYF.

This rearrangement joins TRBV5-1 to TRBJ1-1, with D perhaps matching TRBD1 (6 bases). The germline V gene encodes CDR1 SGHRS and CDR2 YFSETQ. CDR3 length equals 14 residues. The ends were cut back, 5 bases at V and 1 base at J, with 12 bases in the middle. CDR3: CASSWGTRNTEAFF. CDR3 sequence (DNA): TGCGCCAGCAGTTGGGGGACAAGGAACACTGAAGCTTTCTTT.

The J gene is TRBJ2-7, the V gene TRBV5-4, with 10 nucleotides matching TRBD2. V lost 4 bases to trimming and J lost 2 bases; unmatched junction nucleotides: 6. The germline V gene encodes CDR1 SGHNT and CDR2 YYREEE (reference sequence). This CDR3 comprises 15 residues. Here the CDR3 reads CASSAGLAGAYEQYF. CDR3 DNA: TGTGCCAGCAGCGCCGGGCTAGCGGGGGCCTACGAGCAGTACTTC.

The chain employs TRBV7-9 and TRBJ2-6; D uncertain. V was pared by 3 bases and J by 2 bases, with 5 bases between. Germline-derived CDR1 and CDR2 are SEHNR and FQNEAQ (reference sequence). This CDR3 has 14 amino acids. CDR3 region: CASSFTAGANVLTF. In DNA form, the CDR3 reads TGTGCCAGCAGCTTCACTGCTGGGGCCAACGTCCTGACTTTC.

The sample holds a few counts of this clone. The V call is TRBV7-3, the J call TRBJ2-7; the match to TRBD1 covers 12 bases. Per germline, CDR1 SGHTA and CDR2 FQGTGA. With V trimmed by 5 bases and J by 5 bases, 4 bases remained unmatched. The CDR3 is 14 residues long. CDR3: CASSPGTGGDEQYF. Here the CDR3 DNA reads TGTGCCAGCAGCCCAGGGACAGGGGGCGACGAGCAGTACTTC.

The chain links TRBV19 to TRBJ1-2, with TRBD1 matching over 7 bases. The V segment lost 7 bases and the J segment 3 bases; nucleotides outside the gene matches: 11. This CDR3 is built from 15 residues. Per germline, CDR1 LNHDA and CDR2 SQIVND (reference sequence). This CDR3 reads CASIRETGTYYGYTF. DNA of the CDR3: TGTGCCAGTATTCGGGAGACAGGGACTTACTATGGCTACACCTTC.

This clone was picked up a small number of times. The CDR3 sequence: CASSQGQGWDTQYF. The CDR3 DNA follows: TGCGCCAGCAGCCAAGGACAGGGCTGGGATACGCAGTATTTT. The chain joins TRBV4-3 to TRBJ2-3, with 7 bases lining up with TRBD1. This CDR3 region has 14 residues. Losses at the gene ends were 1 base for V and 6 bases for J; bases not matched to a gene: 4. Germline CDR1 is LGHNA and CDR2 is YSLEER.

This chain connects TRBV4-3 to TRBJ1-4; 9 bases match TRBD1. Trimming at V came to 0 bases and at J to 7 bases, leaving 6 bases not matched to a gene. The CDR3 extends over 16 amino acids. The germline CDR1 and CDR2 sequences are LGHNA and YSLEER. The CDR3 loop is CASSQDATGGGEKLFF. The CDR3 region has the DNA TGCGCCAGCAGCCAAGACGCGACAGGGGGAGGTGAAAAACTGTTTTTT.

The genes are TRBV27 and TRBJ2-3, with 7 bases matching TRBD2. Trimming took 0 bases from V and 0 from J; bases not matched to a gene: 6. Germline CDR1 and CDR2: MNHEY and SMNVEV (reference sequence). This CDR3 comprises 17 residues. The CDR3 protein is CASSLSRLAASTDTQYF. The CDR3 nucleotides are TGTGCCAGCAGTTTATCGAGGCTAGCGGCTAGCACAGATACGCAGTATTTT.

The CDR3: CSVLQLLQETQYF. The CDR3 region has the DNA TGCAGCGTTTTACAGCTACTCCAAGAGACCCAGTACTTC. V usage is TRBV29-1 and J usage is TRBJ2-5; no clear D gene. The V gene lost 5 bases and the J gene lost 1 base, with 11 bases spanning the gap. The CDR3 extends over 13 amino acids. CDR1 and CDR2 (germline): SQVTM, ANQGSEA.

This clone showed up just a few times. The chain recombines TRBV10-3 with TRBJ2-3; TRBD2 agrees at 7 bases. Germline V CDR1 and CDR2: ENHRY, SYGVKD. This CDR3 has 14 residues. Unmatched junction bases numbered 6, after V lost 7 bases and J lost 2 bases. The CDR3 DNA reads TGTGCCATCACCACCGGGGGGAACACAGATACGCAGTATTTT. Protein: CAITTGGNTDTQYF.

The V and J genes are TRBV11-2 and TRBJ1-5; D not resolved. V shed 1 base and J shed 1 base, with 11 bases lying between them. The CDR3 is made up of 16 amino acids. Germline lookup yields CDR1 SGHAT and CDR2 FQNNGV. The CDR3 reads CASSLAPGVSNQPQHF. The CDR3 DNA is TGTGCCAGCAGCTTAGCTCCGGGTGTCAGCAATCAGCCCCAGCATTTT.

V usage is TRBV7-9 and J usage is TRBJ2-1, with TRBD2 identical over 7 bases. The CDR3 contains 12 residues. J gave up 5 bases and V 8 bases, and 3 bases lay outside the gene matches. Germline V gene lookup returns CDR1 SEHNR and CDR2 FQNEAQ (reference sequence). The CDR3 DNA sequence: TGTGCCAGCGGGGGGGTCCACAATGAGCAGTTCTTC. As protein: CASGGVHNEQFF.

In its sample, this clone was seen a few times. This chain links TRBV27 with TRBJ1-1; D remains unclear. The germline CDR1 and CDR2 sequences are MNHEY and SMNVEV (reference sequence). V lost 4 bases to trimming and J lost 0 bases, with 15 bases between them. The CDR3 covers 16 residues. CDR3 bases: TGTGCCAGCAGTTCATCAACCAGGAGGGTGAACACTGAAGCTTTCTTT. Translated: CASSSSTRRVNTEAFF.